Each of the 13 T cell receptor beta chains below was sequenced from the same sample in a study of blood T cell repertoires in COVID-19. The protocol was immunoSEQ multiplex PCR, while the TCRdb copy is restricted to in-frame clones and leaves out a portion. The sample lists roughly 210,000 clones; around nine tenths were seen once. The sample was PBMCs or T cells enriched from blood (not recorded which). The receptors shown here come from a man in his thirties or forties in a cohort exposed to, infected with or recovered from COVID-19 (not recorded which).

This chain uses TRBV7-9 with TRBJ2-7; D unclear. V dropped 2 bases and J dropped 7 bases, with 12 bases sitting between them. Germline values: CDR1 SEHNR, CDR2 FQNEAQ (reference sequence). This CDR3 spans 13 amino acids. The CDR3 DNA is TGTGCCAGCAGCTTAAGCGACCAGACTGAGCAGTACTTC. It specifies CASSLSDQTEQYF.

This clone was counted between two and nine times. V is TRBV6-6 and J is TRBJ1-5; D gene unclear. Trimming took off 5 bases at V and 4 bases at J, with 18 bases between the two ends. There are 16 residues in the CDR3. CDR1 MNHNY and CDR2 SVGAGI come from the germline V gene (reference sequence). The CDR3 DNA reads TGTGCCAGCAGTGGGAGGTTGGTAGGTAAAAATCAGCCCCAGCATTTT. Translation gives CASSGRLVGKNQPQHF.

V is TRBV29-1 and J is TRBJ2-5, with TRBD2 matching 8 bases. Germline values: CDR1 SQVTM, CDR2 ANQGSEA. The ends lost 3 bases at V and 4 bases at J; junction bases unmatched: 13. CDR3 length: 16 amino acids. In DNA form, the CDR3 reads TGCAGCGTTGACCCCGGCAAAGGGACTAGAAGAGAGACCCAGTACTTC. Its protein is CSVDPGKGTRRETQYF.

The gene calls are TRBV19 and TRBJ2-2, with 13 bases that match TRBD2. The CDR3 extends over 14 amino acids. Trimming cost V 9 bases and J 8 bases; bases outside gene matches: 6. Per the germline V gene, CDR1 is LNHDA and CDR2 is SQIVND (reference sequence). The CDR3 DNA is TGTGCCAGCGGGACTAGCGGGGTTAGGGGGGAGCTGTTTTTT. This codes for CASGTSGVRGELFF.

This clone was counted once. This chain uses TRBV7-2 with TRBJ1-5, with unresolved D. The ends were cut back, 5 bases at V and 3 bases at J, with 17 bases in the middle. Germline-derived CDR1 and CDR2 are SGHTA and FQGNSA. The CDR3 runs to 16 residues. The CDR3 spells CASSTVPLVDNQPQHF. DNA for the CDR3: TGTGCCAGCAGCACCGTCCCATTAGTCGACAATCAGCCCCAGCATTTT.

The gene calls are TRBV6-5 and TRBJ1-4; D call uncertain. The V end lost 3 bases, the J end lost 0 bases, and 11 bases lay between the germline ends. Germline lookup yields CDR1 MNHEY and CDR2 SVGAGI. The CDR3 spans 16 residues. CDR3 loop: CASSYLSGSTNEKLFF. The CDR3 nucleotides are TGTGCCAGCAGTTATCTCTCGGGTTCAACTAATGAAAAACTGTTTTTT.

The genes are TRBV19 and TRBJ1-5, with 7 bases identical to TRBD1. The CDR3 consists of 14 residues. V lost 5 bases, J lost 7 bases, and 8 bases stayed unmatched. Looked up from germline, CDR1 is LNHDA and CDR2 is SQIVND (reference sequence). The CDR3 DNA follows: TGTGCCAGTAGTCTTCTGACAGGGCGCCAGCCCCAGCATTTT. Amino acid sequence: CASSLLTGRQPQHF.

The chain recombines TRBV4-1 with TRBJ2-1; 10 nucleotides match TRBD1. V was pared by 0 bases and J by 3 bases, with 2 bases of the junction left unmatched. The CDR3 is made up of 16 amino acids. The germline CDR1 and CDR2 sequences are MGHRA and YSYEKL. The CDR3 DNA is TGCGCCAGCAGCCAAGAGGGACAGGGGAACTACAATGAGCAGTTCTTC. Encoded protein: CASSQEGQGNYNEQFF.

The V and J genes are TRBV28 and TRBJ1-2, with TRBD1 as a possible D gene (5 bases). The CDR3 has 15 residues. Germline-derived CDR1 and CDR2 are MDHEN and SYDVKM. Trimming cost V 5 bases and J 7 bases, with 20 bases left between them. CDR3 sequence reads: CASSGSATGVFGYTF. The CDR3 region has the DNA TGTGCCAGCAGTGGGTCAGCGACGGGGGTTTTTGGCTACACCTTC.

This clone was found a few times. The chain has TRBV5-4 and TRBJ2-3; 11 positions agree with TRBD1. Germline lookup yields CDR1 SGHNT and CDR2 YYREEE (reference sequence). The CDR3 has 16 amino acids. After removal of 2 bases from V and 3 bases from J, the junction contained 5 bases not matched to a gene. The CDR3 spells CASSFPGQGVTDTQYF. CDR3 DNA sequence: TGTGCCAGCAGCTTCCCGGGACAGGGGGTGACAGATACGCAGTATTTT.

The rearrangement links TRBV7-2 to TRBJ1-1; 8 bases align to TRBD1. The CDR3 length is 14 residues. V shed 2 bases, J shed 1 base, and the junction held 0 bases outside the gene matches. The V gene's germline CDR1 is SGHTA and CDR2 FQGNSA. In DNA form, the CDR3 reads TGTGCCAGCAGCTTACAGGGGGCGAACACTGAAGCTTTCTTT. This gives the protein CASSLQGANTEAFF.

The CDR3 protein is CASSERRGNGYTF. The CDR3 bases are TGTGCCAGCAGCGAACGGAGAGGCAATGGCTACACCTTC. This chain links TRBV14 with TRBJ1-2, with no clear D. V dropped 5 bases and J dropped 6 bases, with 13 bases sitting between them. CDR1 is SGHDN, CDR2 FVKESK, per germline. The CDR3 extends over 13 amino acids.

This sequence joins TRBV18 and TRBJ2-2; 7 bases are shared with TRBD2. The CDR3 consists of 16 residues. After removal of 2 bases from V and 2 bases from J, the junction contained 5 bases not matched to a gene. CDR1 and CDR2 (germline): KGHSH, LQKENI. The CDR3 loop reads CASSPVGGSNTGELFF. The CDR3 region has the DNA TGTGCCAGCTCACCAGTGGGAGGGTCCAACACCGGGGAGCTGTTTTTT.